This passage covers 21 T cell receptor beta chains from one sample sequenced in a study of OX40 agonist ivuxolimab in advanced cancers. Sequenced by immunoSEQ multiplex PCR; TCRdb stores in-frame clones only, minus some. The data contain tens of thousands of clones, 70% to 90% of them seen just once; the ten biggest clones take up about 0.26%. The sample was CD4+ or CD8+ T cells sorted from blood, taken in a trial of the OX40 agonist ivuxolimab. The receptors originated from an adult with an advanced solid tumor such as melanoma, head and neck, liver or kidney cancer.

V is TRBV2 and J is TRBJ2-1; 7 bases align to TRBD2. The germline V gene has CDR1 SNHLY and CDR2 FYNNEI. The J segment lost 9 bases and the V segment lost 6 bases, leaving 5 bases of the junction unmatched. This CDR3 is 12 amino acids long. As DNA, the CDR3 is TGTGCCAGCAGAGGACTAGATACTGAGCAGTTCTTC. It specifies CASRGLDTEQFF.

The chain employs TRBV29-1 and TRBJ1-1, with D possibly matching TRBD1 (5 bases). The V end lost 3 bases, the J end lost 8 bases, and 7 bases lay between the germline ends. The CDR3 is 10 residues long. Per the germline V gene, CDR1 is SQVTM and CDR2 is ANQGSEA. DNA for the CDR3: TGCAGCGTTGATAACAGGGAAGCTTTCTTT. Its protein is CSVDNREAFF.

V usage is TRBV19 and J usage is TRBJ2-4, with D perhaps matching TRBD1 (5 bases). The length of the CDR3 is 14 residues. Trimming took off 10 bases at V and 4 bases at J, with 17 bases between the two ends. Germline CDR1 is LNHDA and CDR2 is SQIVND (reference sequence). The chain's CDR3 is CATTDRGYKNIQYF. The CDR3 nucleotides are TGTGCCACGACAGATAGGGGATATAAAAACATTCAGTACTTC.

The rearrangement uses TRBV5-4 and TRBJ2-5; TRBD2 is a possible D gene (6 bases). Near its end, the DNA agrees better with TRBJ2-7, so the J call may be wrong. This CDR3 is 16 amino acids long. CDR1 and CDR2 (germline): SGHNT, YYREEE (reference sequence). The CDR3 reads CASSLSSGALRYEQYF. In DNA form, the CDR3 reads TGTGCCAGCAGCTTGTCTTCGGGAGCACTCCGCTACGAGCAGTACTTC.

The chain links TRBV29-1 to TRBJ2-5, with D perhaps TRBD1 (5 bases). Germline V CDR1 and CDR2: SQVTM, ANQGSEA. The CDR3 is 14 amino acids. The ends were cut back, 4 bases at V and 5 bases at J, with 17 bases in the middle. The chain's CDR3 is CSVASGFGSETQYF. In DNA form, the CDR3 reads TGCAGCGTTGCCTCAGGGTTCGGATCGGAGACCCAGTACTTC.

The chain combines TRBV19 with TRBJ2-1; D remains unclear. The germline CDR1 and CDR2 sequences are LNHDA and SQIVND (reference sequence). The CDR3 covers 15 residues. V lost 6 bases to trimming and J lost 0 bases, with 12 bases between them. CDR3 region: CASRPVPSSYNEQFF. In DNA, the CDR3 is TGTGCCAGTAGGCCAGTCCCGAGCTCCTACAATGAGCAGTTCTTC.

A remark on this clone: Other DNA sequences of this sample code for an identical CDR3. This sequence joins TRBV28 and TRBJ1-1, with D perhaps matching TRBD1 (5 bases). V lost 4 bases and J lost 4, with 22 bases in between. Germline V gene sequence: CDR1 MDHEN, CDR2 SYDVKM. This CDR3 is built from 17 residues. The CDR3 DNA follows: TGTGCCAGCAGTTCCCTAGGTCGGGGGGGGGTATTCACTGAAGCTTTCTTT. Encoded protein: CASSSLGRGGVFTEAFF. Full variable domain (remainder filled in from reference TRBV28 and TRBJ1-1): DVKVTQSSRYLVKRTGEKVFLECVQDMDHENMFWYRQDPGLGLRLIYFSYDVKMKEKGDIPEGYSVSREKKERFSLILESASTNQTSMYLCASSSLGRGGVFTEAFFGQGTRLTVV.

The V gene is TRBV18, the J gene TRBJ2-7; tentatively, D is TRBD1 (5 bases). Germline assignment: CDR1 KGHSH and CDR2 LQKENI. CDR3 size: 14 residues. V lost 2 bases and J 0 bases, leaving 8 bases between the germline ends. In DNA form, the CDR3 reads TGTGCCAGCTCACCAAGACAGACCTCCTACGAGCAGTACTTC. It codes for CASSPRQTSYEQYF. Filled out from reference TRBV18 and TRBJ2-7, the complete variable domain reads NAGVMQNPRHLVRRRGQEARLRCSPMKGHSHVYWYRQLPEEGLKFMVYLQKENIIDESGMPKERFSAEFPKEGPSILRIQQVVRGDSAAYFCASSPRQTSYEQYFGPGTRLTVT.

The chain is built from TRBV10-1 and TRBJ2-7; D unclear. This CDR3 contains 13 residues. Trimming took off 6 bases at V and 0 bases at J, with 9 bases between the two ends. Germline-derived CDR1 and CDR2 are WNHNN and SYGVQD (reference sequence). This CDR3 reads CASSLGSSYEQYF. The CDR3 DNA is TGCGCCAGCAGCCTCGGAAGCTCCTACGAGCAGTACTTC.

The J gene is TRBJ2-7, the V gene TRBV5-4; 8 bases are a match to TRBD1. The junction had 5 bases not matched to a gene; V was cut back by 3 bases and J by 0 bases. Germline V lookup: CDR1 SGHNT, CDR2 YYREEE (reference sequence). The CDR3 is made up of 15 amino acids. The CDR3 is CASSSRTGSSYEQYF. The CDR3 coding sequence is TGTGCCAGCAGCTCACGGACAGGGAGCTCCTACGAGCAGTACTTC.

DNA of the CDR3: TGTGCCAGCAGCTTAGTGCCAGGCTATGGCTACACCTTC. It translates to CASSLVPGYGYTF. This chain connects TRBV7-2 to TRBJ1-2; no clear D gene. The CDR3 length is 13 residues. Germline CDR1 reads SGHTA; CDR2 reads FQGNSA. V was pared by 1 base and J by 4 bases, with 7 bases between.

This chain connects TRBV18 to TRBJ1-6, with D maybe TRBD1 (6 bases). CDR1 KGHSH and CDR2 LQKENI come from the germline V gene. The CDR3 consists of 18 residues. V was pared by 4 bases and J by 0 bases, with 16 bases between. In nucleotides, the CDR3 is TGTGCCAGCTCACTAGACAGGTTTTCGAGCTCCTATAATTCACCCCTCCACTTT. This translates into CASSLDRFSSSYNSPLHF.

The chain links TRBV7-2 to TRBJ2-3; 7 nucleotides agree with TRBD2. The V gene end was trimmed by 2 bases and the J gene end by 0 bases; junction bases not matched to a gene: 5. The CDR3 length is 16 residues. The V gene's germline CDR1 is SGHTA and CDR2 FQGNSA. The CDR3 spells CASSLRLAASTDTQYF. The CDR3 bases are TGTGCCAGCAGCTTACGGCTAGCGGCTAGCACAGATACGCAGTATTTT.

The chain uses TRBV5-8 and TRBJ1-5, with TRBD1 matching 8 bases. The V and J ends lost 3 bases and 5 bases, in that order; junction bases with no gene match: 4. Germline V gene sequence: CDR1 SGHTS, CDR2 YDEGEE. The CDR3 sequence is 14 residues long. CDR3 DNA sequence: TGTGCCAGCAGCTCTGGGACAGGCTATCAGCCCCAGCATTTT. The encoded protein is CASSSGTGYQPQHF.

The chain carries TRBV4-1 and TRBJ1-4; D unresolved. Trimming cost V 4 bases and J 0 bases, with 6 bases left between them. The CDR3 runs to 14 residues. Germline V gene sequence: CDR1 MGHRA, CDR2 YSYEKL. The CDR3 protein is CASSLTPTNEKLFF. For the CDR3, the DNA is TGCGCCAGCAGCCTGACACCAACTAATGAAAAACTGTTTTTT.

The V call is TRBV5-1, the J call TRBJ1-3; possible D gene TRBD1, 5 bases. Looked up from germline, CDR1 is SGHRS and CDR2 is YFSETQ. CDR3 length: 14 residues. With 1 base removed from V and 2 bases from J, the gap between germline ends came to 7 bases. CDR3 region: CASSLLGAGNTIYF. CDR3 in DNA: TGCGCCAGCAGCTTGCTGGGGGCTGGAAACACCATATATTTT.

This clone was found once. V usage is TRBV10-2 and J usage is TRBJ2-2, with 8 bases aligning to TRBD1. V shed 1 base, J shed 1 base, and the junction held 5 bases outside the gene matches. This CDR3 region has 17 residues. Looked up from germline, CDR1 is WSHSY and CDR2 is SAAADI. CDR3 in amino acids: CASSELRGTGNTGELFF. CDR3 in DNA: TGCGCCAGCAGTGAGTTAAGAGGGACAGGGAACACCGGGGAGCTGTTTTTT.

This clone occurred a few times. The gene calls are TRBV6-4 and TRBJ1-2; D remains unclear. The germline gives CDR1 MRHNA, CDR2 SNTAGT. This CDR3 region has 15 residues. V was clipped by 6 bases and J by 7 bases, with 21 bases between them. The CDR3 DNA reads TGTGCCAGCAGCAAACTCAAAAGGCTGGAAAGTGGCTACACCTTC. It specifies CASSKLKRLESGYTF.

The rearrangement links TRBV7-9 to TRBJ2-1; the match to TRBD2 covers 9 bases. Germline CDR1 SEHNR, CDR2 FQNEAQ (reference sequence). The CDR3 has 16 residues. The ends lost 1 base at V and 6 bases at J; junction bases unmatched: 7. The CDR3 loop is CASSLDGSGRTNEQFF. The CDR3 DNA reads as TGTGCCAGCAGCTTAGATGGTAGCGGGAGAACCAATGAGCAGTTCTTC.

The J gene is TRBJ2-1, the V gene TRBV25-1; D remains unclear. The germline V gene has CDR1 MGHDK and CDR2 SYGVNS. The CDR3 length is 15 residues. Trimming stripped 2 bases from V and 12 bases from J, with 20 bases between. CDR3 sequence (DNA): TGTGCCAGCAGTGAAACGACCTCAATACCGTGGGGGCAGTTCTTC. Amino acids: CASSETTSIPWGQFF.

The chain employs TRBV27 and TRBJ1-6; TRBD1 might be the D (6 bases). The V gene's germline CDR1 is MNHEY and CDR2 SMNVEV (reference sequence). The CDR3 runs to 15 residues. V was pared by 2 bases and J by 7 bases, with 12 bases between. The CDR3 sequence is CASSLGGPLNSPLHF. The CDR3 bases are TGTGCCAGCAGTTTAGGGGGCCCGTTGAATTCACCCCTCCACTTT.